Given below is one T cell receptor beta chain in context. Its antigen has not been determined. The record has no base qualities; no much larger clone is one base away. Donors were 40 or so systemically healthy Caucasian individuals from Russia aged 6 to 90 years. Approximately 9.7 milliliters of peripheral blood were drawn from each donor into EDTA-treated Vacutainer tubes. Ficoll-Paque density-gradient centrifugation was used to isolate PBMCs, with at least 6 million obtained per sample. Total RNA was extracted from PBMCs with Trizol reagent, with at least 5.5 micrograms obtained per sample. Naive CD45RAhigh/CD27high T cell percentages were measured by flow cytometry on a PBMC aliquot from every donor. The source of the sample is a study of blood T cells in healthy people across ages (dated by TCRdb to between 2015 and 2016). Regarding the study in general: Template switching captured roughly one uniquely barcoded TCR beta cDNA molecule per two T cells in model experiments. Donors were grouped into four age groups: young (average about 15 years), middle-aged (39), aged (around 60) and long-lived (just over 80). For two donors (one aged 18 to 30 and one aged 80 or older), the study analyzed two additional independent replicas of 1 million unique cDNA reads from the same blood draw. To track age-related changes in TCR beta repertoire diversity, the study relied on deep sequencing normalized with unique cDNA molecular identifiers. To avoid experimental bias, donors of different ages were distributed randomly across sequencing lanes. The research as a whole found: Because donor CMV infection status was unknown, age-related changes in expanded clonotypes were potentially confounded. Compared with the aged group, more naive CD4+ T cells, fewer expanded clones and increased TCR diversity were shown by the long-lived group, suggesting age selection. Observed TCR beta diversity per million T cells fell roughly linearly with age, and a significant reduction was already apparent by age about 36. Because profiling used bulk unsorted PBMCs, naive and antigen-experienced compartments could not be compared conclusively. Total diversity estimates from one million sequenced T cells were considered lower bounds and underestimates. The percentage of naive T cells measured by flow cytometry correlated strongly with observed TCR beta diversity.

Receptors were amplified or captured by 5' RACE. TCRdb names Illumina HiSeq 2500 as the instrument used. The second PCR ran for roughly 7 to 12 cycles and used a J-beta primer mix along with a sample-barcoded 5' primer. A template-switch 5' adaptor carrying 12 random nucleotides introduced a unique molecular identifier onto each TCR beta cDNA molecule. At least 2.5 million CDR3-containing paired-end reads were obtained from each sample. First-strand cDNA was synthesized from all RNA with the Mint cDNA synthesis kit, primed by a TRBC-specific oligonucleotide. All cDNA was treated with uracil-DNA glycosylase and then went through a first 18-cycle PCR with the universal primers M1SS and BC2_uni_R. The published analysis was carried out like this. For normalization, 1 million high-quality reads were randomly selected from each sample, with every read carrying a distinct molecular identifier. Reads sharing molecular identifiers were discarded rather than binned into consensus sequences. CDR3 identification, clonotype clustering and error correction used MiTCR with a Q25 quality threshold and the strictest error-elimination algorithm. A nonparametric unseen species model using Euler transformation provided a lower-bound estimate of total TCR beta diversity. TCRdb trimmed the raw reads at Q25, called clones with MiXCR and kept productive beta chains. Rows with a matching CDR3 protein are joined into one entry that keeps the most common DNA and genes. The V and J calls, along with clone size, are taken from TCRdb and not from the paper's own processing. Here the sample has around 1,500,000 distinct CDR3 sequences; 42% occur a single time. Roughly 8.2% of the sample goes to the ten largest clones.

The sequencing sample was made of blood. The clonotype originates from a woman aged 18-35 years in good health.

CDR3 protein: CSAQTAGGKTDTQYF. The DNA reads TGCAGTGCCCAGACCGCCGGGGGTAAGACAGATACGCAGTATTTT. The chain is encoded by TRBV20-1 joined to TRBJ2-3; a tentative D call is TRBD2 (6 bases match). The junction carries 19 bases between V and J, which are trimmed by 6 bases and 3 bases respectively. Sequences DFQATT (CDR1) and SNEGSKA (CDR2) are obtained from the germline V gene (reference sequence). From cysteine to phenylalanine, the CDR3 is 15 amino acids long. The read is trimmed to its CDR3 DNA, 45 bases read in frame from base 1.